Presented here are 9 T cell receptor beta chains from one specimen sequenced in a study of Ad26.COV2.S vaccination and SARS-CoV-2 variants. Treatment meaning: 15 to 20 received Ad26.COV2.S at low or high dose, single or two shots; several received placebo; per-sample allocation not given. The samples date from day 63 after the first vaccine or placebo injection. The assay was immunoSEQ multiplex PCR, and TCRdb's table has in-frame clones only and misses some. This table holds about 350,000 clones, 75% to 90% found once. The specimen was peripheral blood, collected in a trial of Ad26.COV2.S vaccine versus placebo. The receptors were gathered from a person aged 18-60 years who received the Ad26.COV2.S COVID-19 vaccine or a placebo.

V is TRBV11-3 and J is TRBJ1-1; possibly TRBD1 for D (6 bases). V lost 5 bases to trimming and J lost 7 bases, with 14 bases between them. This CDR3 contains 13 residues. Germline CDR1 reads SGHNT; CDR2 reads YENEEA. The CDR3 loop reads CASSPDRRSEAFF. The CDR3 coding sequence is TGTGCCAGCAGCCCCGACAGGAGGAGTGAAGCTTTCTTT.

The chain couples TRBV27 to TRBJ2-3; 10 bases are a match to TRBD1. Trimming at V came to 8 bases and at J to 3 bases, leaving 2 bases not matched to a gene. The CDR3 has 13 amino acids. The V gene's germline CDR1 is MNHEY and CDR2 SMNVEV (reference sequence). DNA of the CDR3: TGTGCCAGCCGGGACAGGGGTACAGATACGCAGTATTTT. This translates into CASRDRGTDTQYF.

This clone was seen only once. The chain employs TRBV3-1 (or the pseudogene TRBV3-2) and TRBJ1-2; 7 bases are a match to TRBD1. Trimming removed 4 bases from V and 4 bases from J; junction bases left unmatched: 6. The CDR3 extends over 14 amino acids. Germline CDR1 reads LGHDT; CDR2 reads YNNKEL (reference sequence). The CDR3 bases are TGTGCCAGCAGCCGACAGGGACTTATCTATGGCTACACCTTC. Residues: CASSRQGLIYGYTF.

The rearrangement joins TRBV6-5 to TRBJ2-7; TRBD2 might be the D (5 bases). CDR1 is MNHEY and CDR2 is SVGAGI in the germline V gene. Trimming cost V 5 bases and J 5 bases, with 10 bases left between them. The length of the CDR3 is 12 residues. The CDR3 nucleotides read TGTGCCAGCAGTCTTAAGGAGGACGAGCAGTACTTC. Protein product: CASSLKEDEQYF.

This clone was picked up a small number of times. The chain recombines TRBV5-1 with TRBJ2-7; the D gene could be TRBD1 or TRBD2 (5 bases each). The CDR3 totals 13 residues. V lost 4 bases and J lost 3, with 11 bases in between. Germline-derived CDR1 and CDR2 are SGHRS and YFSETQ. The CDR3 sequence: CASSTSGSYEQYF. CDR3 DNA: TGCGCCAGCAGCACATCAGGGAGCTACGAGCAGTACTTC.

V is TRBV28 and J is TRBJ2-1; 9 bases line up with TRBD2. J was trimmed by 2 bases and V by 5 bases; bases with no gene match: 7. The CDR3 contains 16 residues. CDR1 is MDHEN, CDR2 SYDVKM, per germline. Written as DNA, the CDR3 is TGTGCCAGCAGTCCTCTAGCGGGAAGTACCTACAATGAGCAGTTCTTC. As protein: CASSPLAGSTYNEQFF. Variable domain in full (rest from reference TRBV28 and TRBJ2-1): DVKVTQSSRYLVKRTGEKVFLECVQDMDHENMFWYRQDPGLGLRLIYFSYDVKMKEKGDIPEGYSVSREKKERFSLILESASTNQTSMYLCASSPLAGSTYNEQFFGPGTRLTVL.

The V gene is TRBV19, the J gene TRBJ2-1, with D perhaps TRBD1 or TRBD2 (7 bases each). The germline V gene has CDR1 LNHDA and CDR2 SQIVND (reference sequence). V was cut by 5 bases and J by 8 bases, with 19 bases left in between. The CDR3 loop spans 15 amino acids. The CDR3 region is CASSLEAGQSDEQFF. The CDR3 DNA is TGTGCCAGTAGTCTGGAAGCGGGACAGTCCGATGAGCAGTTCTTC. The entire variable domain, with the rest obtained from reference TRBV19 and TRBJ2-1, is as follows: DGGITQSPKYLFRKEGQNVTLSCEQNLNHDAMYWYRQDPGQGLRLIYYSQIVNDFQKGDIAEGYSVSREKKESFPLTVTSAQKNPTAFYLCASSLEAGQSDEQFFGPGTRLTVL.

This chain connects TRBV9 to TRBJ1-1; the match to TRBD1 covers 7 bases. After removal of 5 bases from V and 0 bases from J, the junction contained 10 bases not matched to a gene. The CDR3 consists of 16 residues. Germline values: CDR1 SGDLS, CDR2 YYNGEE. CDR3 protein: CASSSQGGEVNTEAFF. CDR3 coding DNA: TGTGCCAGCAGTTCTCAGGGGGGTGAAGTGAACACTGAAGCTTTCTTT.

The CDR3 sequence: CASSPQLLSSYEQYF. CDR3 DNA: TGTGCCAGCAGCCCACAGTTGCTAAGCTCCTACGAGCAGTACTTC. The chain couples TRBV5-5 to TRBJ2-7; D unresolved. Looked up from germline, CDR1 is SGHKS and CDR2 is YYEKEE (reference sequence). This CDR3 region has 15 residues. Trimming pared 4 bases from V and 0 bases from J, leaving 14 bases between. Supplemented by reference TRBV5-5 and TRBJ2-7, the full variable domain reads DAGVTQSPTHLIKTRGQQVTLRCSPISGHKSVSWYQQVLGQGPQFIFQYYEKEERGRGNFPDRFSARQFPNYSSELNVNALLLGDSALYLCASSPQLLSSYEQYFGPGTRLTVT.